One and the same sample provided the 2 T cell receptor beta chains below, sequenced in a study of blood T cell repertoires in COVID-19. The assay was immunoSEQ multiplex PCR, and TCRdb's table has in-frame clones only and misses some. The sample lists 200,000 to 250,000 clones, roughly 85% occurring once. Input material: peripheral blood. The receptor set was obtained from a woman between 65 and 79 years old with COVID-19, enrolled during active disease.

This clone was counted a single time. The chain couples TRBV2 to TRBJ2-3; D is ambiguous. Trimming cost V 9 bases and J 4 bases, with 8 bases left between them. The CDR3 totals 11 residues. From germline, CDR1 is SNHLY and CDR2 FYNNEI. The CDR3 region is CASPVSDTQYF. CDR3 in DNA: TGTGCCAGTCCGGTTTCAGATACGCAGTATTTT.

The chain uses TRBV24-1 and TRBJ1-1; D is possibly TRBD1 (5 bases). Trimming cost V 6 bases and J 4 bases, with 8 bases left between them. Germline CDR1 and CDR2: KGHDR and SFDVKD. This CDR3 has 12 amino acids. CDR3 region: CATSSGSTEAFF. The CDR3 coding sequence is TGTGCCACCAGTTCAGGGTCCACTGAAGCTTTCTTT.